This T cell receptor (gamma chain) was recorded in a study of human gamma delta and Vdelta1 T cells listed by TCRdb under 2018. A note on the overall study: In this study, the researchers looked at Delta One T cells, which are Vd1+ gamma-delta T cells, to see how well they work as cytotoxic effectors against acute myeloid leukemia. The paper as a whole reports these results and caveats: Polyclonality and broad cytotoxic targeting of acute myeloid leukemia were reported for Delta One T cells.

Only a few counts were recorded for this clone. It lacks a known antigen. Base qualities are not recorded, but no much larger clone differs from it by a single base. Libraries were constructed by PCR. The data were produced on an Illumina MiSeq. TCRdb called clones afresh from the public reads with CATT; identical DNA rows were later merged. This sample gives a few thousand gamma-chain clones in total; 25% to 35% of them show up just once. Approximately 3% of the sample rests with the top ten. The germline V gene (reference sequence) provides CDR1 GITISATS and CDR2 ISYDGTV. Unmatched junction bases come to 4, with V trimmed by 0 bases and J by 11 bases. The CDR3, cysteine through phenylalanine, is 11 amino acids long. Left in the record is the CDR3 DNA by itself, 33 bases read in frame from the first base.

What was sequenced was Vdelta1 gamma-delta T cells from blood grown in culture (DOT cells). Interpreted using the paper, the cell subset or site label stands for: Delta One T cells, in vitro expanded/differentiated Vd1+ gamma-delta T cells. The chain is encoded by TRGV9 joined to TRGJ1 or TRGJ2. The source of this sequence is a human donor in good health. The DNA is TGTGCCTTGTGGGAGGTGCGTCAGAAACTCTTT. This sequence encodes CALWEVRQKLF.